The T cell receptor (beta chain) described here comes from a study of OX40 agonist ivuxolimab in advanced cancers. Study context: Hepatocellular carcinoma, melanoma, renal cell or head and neck cancer was diagnosed in the dose-escalation patients. Study-wide findings and caveats: Among some nonresponders, normalized T-cell clonal expansion was also low.

A few counts support this clone. Its antigen is unidentified. Some clones are missing from TCRdb's copy, which holds only in-frame ones; the method was immunoSEQ multiplex PCR. Here the sample spans about 83,000 clones, about four fifths being singletons. CDR1 is ENHRY, CDR2 SYGVKD, per germline. V lost 3 bases, J lost 1 base, and 6 bases stayed unmatched. The CDR3 is 17 residues long. Sequenced here: CD4+ or CD8+ T cells sorted from blood, sampled in a trial of the OX40 agonist ivuxolimab. The clonotype originates from an adult with an advanced solid tumor such as melanoma, head and neck, liver or kidney cancer. J is TRBJ2-3 and V is TRBV10-3, with TRBD1 matching 11 bases. CDR3 coding DNA: TGTGCCATCAGTGATCTATTGGGACAGGGGGGCACAGATACGCAGTATTTT. This sequence encodes CAISDLLGQGGTDTQYF.